This TCR beta chain was obtained from a study of shared clonotypes between healthy human individuals. Across the whole study: Serving as donors were a couple of women and a few men, whose ages spanned 18 to 49.

All the donors were Caucasian adults who lived in Nashville, Tennessee. With regard to this clone: Its antigen is still unknown.

Trimming took 1 base from V and 7 from J, leaving 12 bases between them. This CDR3 region has 14 residues. Germline V lookup: CDR1 SGHRS, CDR2 YFSETQ. Assay: immunoSEQ multiplex PCR; the TCRdb copy retains only in-frame clones and omits some. The top ten clones hold around 0.6% of a sample with about 1.1 million clones, roughly 74% of them seen once. Study results and caveats: Shared clonotypes: 4.5% to 5% naive CD4, around 3.5% naive CD8, roughly 2.2% memory CD4, 0.4% memory CD8. Rarefaction exposed incomplete sorted-subset sequencing despite large depth.

This TCR was sampled from a man younger than 35 in good health. Some clones in this sample may be carry-over from other donors' samples. The rearrangement joins TRBV5-1 to TRBJ2-1; tentatively, D is TRBD2 (5 bases). Sequencing was carried out using memory CD4+ T cells from PBMCs. This sample's subset: CD45RA-negative fraction. CDR3 residues: CASSLTRVGNEQFF. CDR3 sequence (DNA): TGCGCCAGCAGCTTGACTAGGGTCGGGAATGAGCAGTTCTTC.